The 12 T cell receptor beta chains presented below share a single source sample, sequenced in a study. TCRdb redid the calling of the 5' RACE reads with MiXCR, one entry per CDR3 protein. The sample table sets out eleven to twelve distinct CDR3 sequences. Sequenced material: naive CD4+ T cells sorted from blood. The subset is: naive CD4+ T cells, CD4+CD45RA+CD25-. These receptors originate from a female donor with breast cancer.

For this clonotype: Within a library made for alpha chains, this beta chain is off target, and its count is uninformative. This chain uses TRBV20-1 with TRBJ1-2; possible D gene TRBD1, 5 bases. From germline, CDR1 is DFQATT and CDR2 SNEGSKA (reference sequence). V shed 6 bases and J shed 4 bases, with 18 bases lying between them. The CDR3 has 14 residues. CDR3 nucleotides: TGCAGTGCGAGCCCCATGGGGCGCGGCTATGGCTACACCTTC. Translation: CSASPMGRGYGYTF.

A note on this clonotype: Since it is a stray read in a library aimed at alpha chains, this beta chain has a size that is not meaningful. The CDR3 loop is CASSLAGQRYGYTF. CDR3 DNA: TGTGCCAGCAGTTTAGCGGGACAGCGATATGGCTACACCTTC. This rearrangement joins TRBV12-3 or TRBV12-4 to TRBJ1-2, with 7 bases fitting TRBD1. CDR3 length equals 14 residues. The J segment lost 5 bases and the V segment lost 0 bases, leaving 3 bases of the junction unmatched.

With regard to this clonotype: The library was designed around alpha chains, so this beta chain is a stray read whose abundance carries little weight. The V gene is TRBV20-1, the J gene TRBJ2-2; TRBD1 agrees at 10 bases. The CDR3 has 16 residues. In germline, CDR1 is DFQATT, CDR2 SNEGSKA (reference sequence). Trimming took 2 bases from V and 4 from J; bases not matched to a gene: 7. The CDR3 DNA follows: TGCAGTGCTAGAAAGGTTGGGACAGGGGTCACCGGGGAGCTGTTTTTT. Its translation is CSARKVGTGVTGELFF.

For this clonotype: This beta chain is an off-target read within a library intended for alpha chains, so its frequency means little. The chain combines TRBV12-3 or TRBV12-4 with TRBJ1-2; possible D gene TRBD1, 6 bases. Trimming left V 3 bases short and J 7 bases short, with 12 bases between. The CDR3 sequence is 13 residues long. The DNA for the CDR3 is TGTGCCAGCAGTTTCCGGACAGAACTTGGCTACACCTTC. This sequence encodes CASSFRTELGYTF.

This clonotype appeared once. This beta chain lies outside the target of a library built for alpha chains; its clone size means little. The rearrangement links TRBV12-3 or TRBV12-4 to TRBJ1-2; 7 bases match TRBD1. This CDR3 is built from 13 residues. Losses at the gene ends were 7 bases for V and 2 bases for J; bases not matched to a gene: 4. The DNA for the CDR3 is TGTGCCAGCACCAAGACAGGGAACTATGGCTACACCTTC. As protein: CASTKTGNYGYTF.

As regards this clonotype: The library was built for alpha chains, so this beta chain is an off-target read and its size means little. The CDR3 coding sequence is TGTGCCAGCAGCTTATCATGGGTGGAGGGAGAGACCCAGTACTTC. It codes for CASSLSWVEGETQYF. The chain links TRBV7-6 to TRBJ2-5, with D tentatively TRBD2 (6 bases). Germline V gene data show CDR1 as SGHVS and CDR2 as FNYEAQ. Trimming removed 2 bases from V and 4 bases from J, with 14 bases in between. This CDR3 spans 15 amino acids.

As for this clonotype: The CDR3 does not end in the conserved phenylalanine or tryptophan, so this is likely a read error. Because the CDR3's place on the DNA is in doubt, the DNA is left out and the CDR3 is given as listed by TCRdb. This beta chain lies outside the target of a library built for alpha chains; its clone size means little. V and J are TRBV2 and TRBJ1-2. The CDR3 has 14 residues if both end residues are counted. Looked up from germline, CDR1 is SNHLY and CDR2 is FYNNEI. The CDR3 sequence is CASSLDGGVYRAAL.

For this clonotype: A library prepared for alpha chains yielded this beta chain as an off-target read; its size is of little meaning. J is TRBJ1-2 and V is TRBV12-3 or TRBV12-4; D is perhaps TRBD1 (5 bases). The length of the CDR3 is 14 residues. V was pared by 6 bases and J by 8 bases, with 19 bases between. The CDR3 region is CASSLADRDQGYTF. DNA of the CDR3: TGTGCCAGCAGCCTAGCTGACCGGGACCAGGGCTACACCTTC.

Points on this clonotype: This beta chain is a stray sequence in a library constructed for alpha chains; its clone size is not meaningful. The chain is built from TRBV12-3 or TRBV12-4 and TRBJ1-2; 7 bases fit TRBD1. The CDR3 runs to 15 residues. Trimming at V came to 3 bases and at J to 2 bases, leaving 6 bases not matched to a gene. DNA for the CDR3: TGTGCCAGCAGTTTCGTGACAGGGAGAAACTATGGCTACACCTTC. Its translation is CASSFVTGRNYGYTF.

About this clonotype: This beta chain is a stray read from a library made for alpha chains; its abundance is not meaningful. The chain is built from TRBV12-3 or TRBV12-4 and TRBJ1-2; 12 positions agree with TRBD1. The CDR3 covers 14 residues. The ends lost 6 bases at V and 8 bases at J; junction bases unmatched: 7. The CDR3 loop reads CASRASGTGGGYTF. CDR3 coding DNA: TGTGCCAGCAGAGCTTCCGGGACAGGGGGCGGCTACACCTTC.

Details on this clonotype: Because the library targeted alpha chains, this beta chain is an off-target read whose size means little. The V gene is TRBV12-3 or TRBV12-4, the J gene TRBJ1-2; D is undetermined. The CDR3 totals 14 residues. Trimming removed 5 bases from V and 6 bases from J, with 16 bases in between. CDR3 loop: CASSRLILSNGYTF. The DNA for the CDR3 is TGTGCCAGCAGTCGATTGATTCTTTCGAATGGCTACACCTTC.

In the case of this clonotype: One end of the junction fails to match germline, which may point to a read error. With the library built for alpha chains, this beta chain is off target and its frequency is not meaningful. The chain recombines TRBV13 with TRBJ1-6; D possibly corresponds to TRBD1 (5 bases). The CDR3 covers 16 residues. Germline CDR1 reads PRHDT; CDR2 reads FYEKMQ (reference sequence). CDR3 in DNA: TGTGCTGTGAAACCTTACTCTGGGGCTGGGAGTTACCAACTCACTTTC. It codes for CAVKPYSGAGSYQLTF.